Shown below are 11 T cell receptor beta chains from a single sample sequenced in a study of blood T cell repertoires in COVID-19. TCRdb's table, derived via immunoSEQ multiplex PCR, lists solely in-frame clones and lacks some. The table includes under 300,000 clones, about 88% detected once. Sequenced sample: PBMCs or T cells enriched from blood (not recorded which). These receptors all stem from a woman aged 50 to 65 who had recovered from COVID-19.

The chain carries TRBV5-1 and TRBJ2-4, with D maybe TRBD2 (6 bases). V shed 4 bases and J shed 3 bases, with 20 bases lying between them. This CDR3 region has 17 residues. CDR1 and CDR2 from the germline V gene are SGHRS and YFSETQ. CDR3 nucleotides: TGCGCCAGCAGCCCGATGGGGGGAAGCTCGGGCAAAAACATTCAGTACTTC. This translates into CASSPMGGSSGKNIQYF.

The gene calls are TRBV28 and TRBJ2-7; the D gene is possibly TRBD1 (6 bases). The CDR3 contains 14 residues. V was cut by 6 bases and J by 0 bases, with 12 bases left in between. In germline, CDR1 is MDHEN, CDR2 SYDVKM. The CDR3 nucleotides are TGTGCCAGCAGACCGGGACATAGCTCCTACGAGCAGTACTTC. As protein: CASRPGHSSYEQYF.

The chain's CDR3 is CASSAGRETSYEQYF. CDR3 coding DNA: TGTGCCAGCAGCGCAGGACGGGAGACGTCCTACGAGCAGTACTTC. The V call is TRBV27, the J call TRBJ2-7, with D tentatively TRBD2 (6 bases). CDR1 is MNHEY and CDR2 is SMNVEV in the germline V gene (reference sequence). This CDR3 contains 15 residues. V lost 6 bases and J 1 base, leaving 16 bases between the germline ends.

The V and J genes are TRBV7-2 and TRBJ1-1, with a tentative D call TRBD1 (5 bases). V lost 4 bases and J lost 7, with 16 bases in between. Germline V gene sequence: CDR1 SGHTA, CDR2 FQGNSA. This CDR3 has 14 amino acids. The DNA of the CDR3 is TGTGCCAGCAGCTCGCAGACAGCGACTTATGAAGCTTTCTTT. It codes for CASSSQTATYEAFF.

The CDR3 here is CASSLTGGANTEAFF. The DNA of the CDR3 is TGCGCCAGCAGCTTGACAGGGGGCGCCAACACTGAAGCTTTCTTT. The chain uses TRBV5-1 and TRBJ1-1; 9 positions match TRBD1. After removal of 1 base from V and 2 bases from J, the junction contained 3 bases not matched to a gene. The germline CDR1 and CDR2 sequences are SGHRS and YFSETQ. This CDR3 has 15 residues.

This sequence joins TRBV18 and TRBJ1-2; D remains unclear. The CDR3 length is 12 residues. CDR1 is KGHSH and CDR2 is LQKENI in the germline V gene. V was clipped by 2 bases and J by 4 bases, with 5 bases between them. CDR3 DNA sequence: TGTGCCAGCTCACCAGCGGGCTATGGCTACACCTTC. It is translated as CASSPAGYGYTF.

The V and J genes are TRBV6-1 and TRBJ2-3; 10 bases are shared with TRBD2. V gave up 4 bases and J gave up 9 bases; unmatched junction bases: 13. CDR3 length: 16 residues. Germline-derived CDR1 and CDR2 are MNHNS and SASEGT. The chain's CDR3 is CASSAPLSGRAGTQYF. CDR3 coding DNA: TGTGCCAGCAGTGCCCCGTTAAGCGGGAGGGCGGGGACGCAGTATTTT.

The J gene is TRBJ2-7, the V gene TRBV15, with 9 nucleotides matching TRBD1. This CDR3 has 14 residues. Germline V gives CDR1 LNHNV, CDR2 YYDKDF (reference sequence). V was pared by 9 bases and J by 7 bases, with 13 bases of the junction left unmatched. CDR3 sequence: CATRPGTGLGEQYF. The CDR3 DNA follows: TGTGCCACACGTCCCGGGACAGGGCTTGGGGAGCAGTACTTC.

The rearrangement uses TRBV7-9 and TRBJ1-1, with 7 bases identical to TRBD1. The CDR3 consists of 14 residues. V lost 0 bases to trimming and J lost 7 bases; unmatched junction nucleotides: 5. CDR1 SEHNR and CDR2 FQNEAQ come from the germline V gene (reference sequence). The CDR3, as DNA: TGTGCCAGCAGCTTAGCGAGGGGGCTGAGTGAAGCTTTCTTT. This gives the protein CASSLARGLSEAFF.

The chain couples TRBV7-2 to TRBJ2-1; 9 nucleotides align to TRBD2. Looked up from germline, CDR1 is SGHTA and CDR2 is FQGNSA. This CDR3 is built from 17 residues. Losses at the gene ends were 4 bases for V and 2 bases for J; bases not matched to a gene: 9. The CDR3 reads CASSSPQTSGTYNEQFF. The CDR3, as DNA: TGTGCCAGCAGCTCGCCACAGACTAGCGGTACCTACAATGAGCAGTTCTTC.

The V gene is TRBV18, the J gene TRBJ2-3; 8 nucleotides agree with TRBD1. The CDR3 length is 17 residues. Trimming cost V 6 bases and J 11 bases; bases outside gene matches: 22. The germline V gene has CDR1 KGHSH and CDR2 LQKENI. The chain's CDR3 is CASSQLKPGTGHREQYF. Written as DNA, the CDR3 is TGTGCCAGCTCCCAACTCAAACCCGGGACAGGCCACCGGGAGCAGTATTTT.